The next 9 T cell receptor beta chains were all read from a single sample in a study of cytomegalovirus exposure and HLA in healthy donors. Vbeta (60) and Jbeta (13) primers were used in the PCR. Only in-frame clones appear in the TCRdb table, and some are missing; sequencing was by immunoSEQ multiplex PCR. The sample lists 150,000 to 200,000 clones; around 86% were seen once. Sequenced sample: PBMCs. The source of these receptors is a male donor in good health and CMV-seronegative.

This clone came up a few times. Other DNA variants within this sample encode the same CDR3. This chain connects TRBV6-5 to TRBJ1-1; D is undetermined. The germline V gene encodes CDR1 MNHEY and CDR2 SVGAGI. This CDR3 has 13 residues. Deletions cut 2 bases from V and 0 bases from J, with 4 bases between. CDR3 DNA: TGTGCCAGCAGTTACCAGGTGAACACTGAAGCTTTCTTT. Its protein is CASSYQVNTEAFF.

This chain uses TRBV6-5 with TRBJ2-1; possibly TRBD1 for D (6 bases). CDR1 and CDR2 from the germline V gene are MNHEY and SVGAGI. V gave up 6 bases and J gave up 3 bases, with 15 bases separating them. CDR3 size: 15 residues. The CDR3 protein is CASRETGIGYNEQFF. The DNA of the CDR3 is TGTGCCAGCAGGGAAACAGGGATCGGCTACAATGAGCAGTTCTTC.

The V and J genes are TRBV5-4 and TRBJ2-3; 8 positions match TRBD2. This CDR3 spans 15 amino acids. J gave up 0 bases and V 4 bases, and 4 bases lay outside the gene matches. Germline CDR1 is SGHNT and CDR2 is YYREEE (reference sequence). CDR3 amino acids: CASSVSGVSTDTQYF. The CDR3 DNA reads as TGTGCCAGCAGCGTTAGCGGGGTCAGCACAGATACGCAGTATTTT.

This sequence joins TRBV2 and TRBJ1-1; TRBD1 aligns across 7 bases. CDR3 length equals 13 residues. V gave up 2 bases and J gave up 9 bases; unmatched junction bases: 6. The germline gives CDR1 SNHLY, CDR2 FYNNEI. The CDR3 protein is CASSESRDRQAFF. CDR3 DNA: TGTGCCAGCAGTGAATCCCGGGACAGACAAGCTTTCTTT.

The chain employs TRBV4-1 and TRBJ1-4, with 7 bases that match TRBD1. CDR1 and CDR2 (germline): MGHRA, YSYEKL. The CDR3 sequence is 15 residues long. With 4 bases clipped from V and 5 bases from J, the junction kept 7 bases outside the gene matches. CDR3 sequence: CASSPGTVLNEKLFF. The CDR3 DNA is TGCGCCAGCAGCCCGGGGACAGTCCTCAATGAAAAACTGTTTTTT.

The chain uses TRBV9 and TRBJ1-3, with D unresolved. The V and J ends lost 0 bases and 5 bases respectively, with 15 bases between them. The CDR3 is made up of 16 amino acids. Per the germline V gene, CDR1 is SGDLS and CDR2 is YYNGEE. The DNA of the CDR3 is TGTGCCAGCAGCGTAGATCAGGTCACTGTCCGAAACACCATATATTTT. As protein: CASSVDQVTVRNTIYF. Full variable domain (rest looked up from reference TRBV9 and TRBJ1-3): DSGVTQTPKHLITATGQRVTLRCSPRSGDLSVYWYQQSLDQGLQFLIQYYNGEERAKGNILERFSAQQFPDLHSELNLSSLELGDSALYFCASSVDQVTVRNTIYFGEGSWLTVV.

The V call is TRBV30, the J call TRBJ2-7; no firm D call. CDR3 length equals 14 residues. Germline V gene sequence: CDR1 GTSNPN, CDR2 SVGIG (reference sequence). Trimming pared 4 bases from V and 6 bases from J, leaving 19 bases between. Written as DNA, the CDR3 is TGTGCCTGGACTACCCGTCGAGGCCTGGGCGAGCAGTACTTC. Protein: CAWTTRRGLGEQYF.

In this sample, this clone turned up a few times. Within the sample, other DNA sequences also encode this same CDR3. The chain couples TRBV5-6 to TRBJ1-2, with 8 positions matching TRBD1. This CDR3 has 15 residues. Losses at the gene ends were 2 bases for V and 0 bases for J; bases not matched to a gene: 3. Germline V gene sequence: CDR1 SGHDT, CDR2 YYEEEE. The CDR3 coding sequence is TGTGCCAGCAGCTTCCGGGACAGGCCTAACTATGGCTACACCTTC. It is translated as CASSFRDRPNYGYTF. The full variable domain, in which reference TRBV5-6 and TRBJ1-2 provide the parts outside the CDR3, is DAGVTQSPTHLIKTRGQQVTLRCSPKSGHDTVSWYQQALGQGPQFIFQYYEEEERQRGNFPDRFSGHQFPNYSSELNVNALLLGDSALYLCASSFRDRPNYGYTFGSGTRLTVV.

The J gene is TRBJ2-1, the V gene TRBV6-1, with D tentatively TRBD1 (5 bases). The CDR3 extends over 13 amino acids. V lost 4 bases and J lost 7, with 11 bases in between. CDR1 is MNHNS, CDR2 SASEGT, per germline. CDR3 sequence: CASSAGRVNEQFF. CDR3 coding DNA: TGTGCCAGCAGTGCAGGCAGGGTAAATGAGCAGTTCTTC.